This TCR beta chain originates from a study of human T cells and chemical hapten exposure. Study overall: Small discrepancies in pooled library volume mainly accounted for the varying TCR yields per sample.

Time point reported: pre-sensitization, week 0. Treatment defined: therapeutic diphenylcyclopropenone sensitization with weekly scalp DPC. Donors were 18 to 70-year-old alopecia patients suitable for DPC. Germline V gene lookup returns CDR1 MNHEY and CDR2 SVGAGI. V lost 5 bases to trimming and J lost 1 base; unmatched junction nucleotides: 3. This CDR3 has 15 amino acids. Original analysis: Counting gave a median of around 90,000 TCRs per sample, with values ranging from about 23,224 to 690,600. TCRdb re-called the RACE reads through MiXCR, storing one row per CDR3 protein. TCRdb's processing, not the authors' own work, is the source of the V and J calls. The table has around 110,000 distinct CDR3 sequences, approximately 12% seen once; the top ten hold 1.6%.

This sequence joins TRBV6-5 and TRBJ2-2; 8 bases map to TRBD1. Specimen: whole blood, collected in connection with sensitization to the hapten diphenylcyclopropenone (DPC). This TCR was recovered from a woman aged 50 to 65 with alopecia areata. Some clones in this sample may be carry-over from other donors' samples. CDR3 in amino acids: CASSRGTGNTGELFF. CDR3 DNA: TGTGCCAGCAGTAGGGGGACAGGGAACACCGGGGAGCTGTTTTTT.